These 18 T cell receptor beta chains originate from one sample sequenced in a study of blood T cell repertoires in COVID-19. Sequencing was performed with immunoSEQ multiplex PCR; in TCRdb, only in-frame clones are kept and a portion is missing. The sample yields about 300,000 clones, under 90% seen once. Specimen: peripheral blood. These receptors came from a young woman with COVID-19, enrolled during active disease.

V usage is TRBV28 and J usage is TRBJ1-6; the D is unclear. The CDR3 has 15 residues. Germline-derived CDR1 and CDR2 are MDHEN and SYDVKM. Trimming cost V 5 bases and J 8 bases, with 16 bases left between them. As DNA, the CDR3 is TGTGCCAGCAGTCCGTCGCGGGGTCTTTATTCACCCCTCCACTTT. Residues: CASSPSRGLYSPLHF.

The V call is TRBV15, the J call TRBJ2-1; 8 positions match TRBD2. Trimming at V came to 4 bases and at J to 7 bases, leaving 3 bases not matched to a gene. Germline CDR1 reads LNHNV; CDR2 reads YYDKDF (reference sequence). The CDR3 has 13 residues. In DNA form, the CDR3 reads TGTGCCACCAGCACCCGGGGGGGTAATGAGCAGTTCTTC. Amino acid sequence: CATSTRGGNEQFF.

This rearrangement joins TRBV29-1 to TRBJ1-2; no clear D gene. Germline V gene sequence: CDR1 SQVTM, CDR2 ANQGSEA. Trimming left V 8 bases short and J 3 bases short, with 16 bases between. CDR3 length equals 13 residues. The CDR3 nucleotides read TGCAGCTTCGAAACTCCCCGGGACTATGGCTACACCTTC. Translating gives CSFETPRDYGYTF.

This chain joins TRBV7-2 and TRBJ2-5; perhaps TRBD1 as D (5 bases). This CDR3 comprises 13 residues. Germline V gene lookup returns CDR1 SGHTA and CDR2 FQGNSA. Trimming shortened V by 1 base and J by 4 bases, and 7 bases separated the two germline ends. The CDR3 loop reads CASSLGGVETQYF. The CDR3 DNA reads TGTGCCAGCAGCTTAGGGGGCGTAGAGACCCAGTACTTC.

The V gene is TRBV5-5, the J gene TRBJ2-7, with 9 bases matching TRBD1. Germline trimming cut 3 bases from V and 3 bases from J; bases unmatched to any gene: 4. The CDR3 has 14 amino acids. The germline V gene has CDR1 SGHKS and CDR2 YYEKEE (reference sequence). CDR3 sequence reads: CASSWGQGIYEQYF. CDR3 bases: TGTGCCAGCAGCTGGGGACAGGGCATCTACGAGCAGTACTTC.

The V and J genes are TRBV6-5 and TRBJ2-2; 10 positions match TRBD1. Germline CDR1 reads MNHEY; CDR2 reads SVGAGI. The CDR3 is made up of 15 amino acids. V dropped 5 bases and J dropped 4; count of bases not matched to a gene: 4. The CDR3 sequence is CASSTGTGATGELFF. The CDR3 nucleotides read TGTGCCAGCAGTACCGGGACAGGGGCCACCGGGGAGCTGTTTTTT.

This rearrangement joins TRBV6-5 to TRBJ1-2; 10 positions agree with TRBD1. J was trimmed by 2 bases and V by 5 bases; bases with no gene match: 5. This CDR3 has 15 amino acids. Germline V lookup: CDR1 MNHEY, CDR2 SVGAGI. The CDR3 reads CASSRQGQGNYGYTF. In nucleotides, the CDR3 is TGTGCCAGCAGTCGACAGGGACAGGGGAACTATGGCTACACCTTC.

The chain links TRBV9 to TRBJ1-2, with a tentative D call TRBD1 (5 bases). The CDR3 contains 15 residues. CDR1 is SGDLS, CDR2 YYNGEE, per germline. The V end was cut by 0 bases, the J end by 4 bases, with 13 bases between. The CDR3 protein is CASSVGDGGTYGYTF. Written as DNA, the CDR3 is TGTGCCAGCAGCGTAGGGGATGGGGGGACCTATGGCTACACCTTC.

The chain recombines TRBV5-6 with TRBJ2-7, with 8 bases aligning to TRBD2. Germline loops: CDR1 SGHDT, CDR2 YYEEEE. The J segment lost 3 bases and the V segment lost 3 bases, leaving 5 bases of the junction unmatched. CDR3 length: 14 amino acids. The CDR3 loop is CASSYGGVYYEQYF. CDR3 bases: TGTGCCAGCAGCTACGGGGGGGTTTACTACGAGCAGTACTTC.

The chain couples TRBV24-1 to TRBJ1-2; 8 positions agree with TRBD1. The germline gives CDR1 KGHDR, CDR2 SFDVKD. There are 14 residues in the CDR3. J gave up 5 bases and V 3 bases, and 4 bases lay outside the gene matches. The chain's CDR3 is CATSDQDRVYGYTF. CDR3 nucleotides: TGTGCCACCAGTGATCAGGACAGGGTTTATGGCTACACCTTC.

V gene TRBV6-2 or TRBV6-3 combines with J gene TRBJ2-6; tentative D call: TRBD1 (5 bases). Germline CDR1 reads MNHEY; CDR2 reads SVGEGT. The CDR3 sequence is 15 residues long. V shed 6 bases and J shed 2 bases, with 11 bases lying between them. CDR3 DNA sequence: TGTGCCAGCAGCGGAGCAGGGACTGGGGCCAACGTCCTGACTTTC. It translates to CASSGAGTGANVLTF.

The chain carries TRBV3-1 (or the pseudogene TRBV3-2) and TRBJ2-3, with TRBD2 matching over 7 bases. The CDR3 totals 16 residues. Germline V gene sequence: CDR1 LGHDT, CDR2 YNNKEL (reference sequence). Trimming took 3 bases from V and 6 from J; bases not matched to a gene: 12. CDR3 protein: CASSQVLASGGDTQYF. CDR3 nucleotide sequence: TGTGCCAGCAGCCAGGTGTTGGCTAGCGGTGGGGATACGCAGTATTTT.

The genes are TRBV11-3 and TRBJ1-1; 10 nucleotides line up with TRBD1. J gave up 12 bases and V 5 bases, and 6 bases lay outside the gene matches. The CDR3 extends over 12 amino acids. The germline V gene has CDR1 SGHNT and CDR2 YENEEA. DNA of the CDR3: TGTGCCAGCAGCCCAGGACAGGGGGTTACTTTCTTT. Translation gives CASSPGQGVTFF.

This chain connects TRBV5-1 to TRBJ2-5, with 7 bases fitting TRBD1. This CDR3 has 16 amino acids. The trim removed 6 bases at V and 1 base at J, leaving 12 bases unmatched. Germline CDR1 is SGHRS and CDR2 is YFSETQ. The CDR3 sequence: CASKVTTTGSQETQYF. The CDR3 region has the DNA TGCGCCAGCAAAGTCACCACGACAGGGAGCCAAGAGACCCAGTACTTC. The whole variable domain, remainder taken from reference TRBV5-1 and TRBJ2-5, is KAGVTQTPRYLIKTRGQQVTLSCSPISGHRSVSWYQQTPGQGLQFLFEYFSETQRNKGNFPGRFSGRQFSNSRSEMNVSTLELGDSALYLCASKVTTTGSQETQYFGPGTRLLVL.

In its sample, this clone was seen once. This chain connects TRBV14 to TRBJ2-2; tentative D call: TRBD1 (5 bases). Trimming stripped 4 bases from V and 7 bases from J, with 16 bases between. This CDR3 comprises 15 residues. Germline assignment: CDR1 SGHDN and CDR2 FVKESK. The CDR3 DNA follows: TGTGCCAGCAGCCTATCAGGGTTCGAGGTCGGGGAGCTGTTTTTT. It yields the protein CASSLSGFEVGELFF. Full variable domain (rest looked up from reference TRBV14 and TRBJ2-2): EAGVTQFPSHSVIEKGQTVTLRCDPISGHDNLYWYRRVMGKEIKFLLHFVKESKQDESGMPNNRFLAERTGGTYSTLKVQPAELEDSGVYFCASSLSGFEVGELFFGEGSRLTVL.

V and J are TRBV7-2 and TRBJ1-2; 7 bases agree with TRBD1. The CDR3 is 16 residues long. Germline CDR1 and CDR2: SGHTA and FQGNSA. V lost 5 bases, J lost 8 bases, and 17 bases stayed unmatched. The CDR3, as DNA: TGTGCCAGCAGCGTCCTGACAGGGAAGGCTCCGAGGGGCTACACCTTC. Translation gives CASSVLTGKAPRGYTF. The full variable domain, rest sourced from reference TRBV7-2 and TRBJ1-2, is GAGVSQSPSNKVTEKGKDVELRCDPISGHTALYWYRQSLGQGLEFLIYFQGNSAPDKSGLPSDRFSAERTGGSVSTLTIQRTQQEDSAVYLCASSVLTGKAPRGYTFGSGTRLTVV.

The chain carries TRBV5-1 and TRBJ1-6; maybe TRBD1 (6 bases). This CDR3 spans 16 amino acids. V lost 4 bases to trimming and J lost 7 bases, with 18 bases between them. Germline V gene data show CDR1 as SGHRS and CDR2 as YFSETQ. The CDR3 DNA sequence: TGCGCCAGCAGCCCAGGCCGGGACACTCCCAATTCACCCCTCCACTTT. Translating gives CASSPGRDTPNSPLHF.

This rearrangement joins TRBV15 to TRBJ2-3; TRBD2 might be the D (5 bases). V lost 4 bases, J lost 1 base, and 9 bases lay in between. This CDR3 is 14 amino acids long. The germline CDR1 and CDR2 sequences are LNHNV and YYDKDF (reference sequence). The CDR3 nucleotides are TGTGCCACCAGCAAGGGAGTAGGCACAGATACGCAGTATTTT. Its translation: CATSKGVGTDTQYF.